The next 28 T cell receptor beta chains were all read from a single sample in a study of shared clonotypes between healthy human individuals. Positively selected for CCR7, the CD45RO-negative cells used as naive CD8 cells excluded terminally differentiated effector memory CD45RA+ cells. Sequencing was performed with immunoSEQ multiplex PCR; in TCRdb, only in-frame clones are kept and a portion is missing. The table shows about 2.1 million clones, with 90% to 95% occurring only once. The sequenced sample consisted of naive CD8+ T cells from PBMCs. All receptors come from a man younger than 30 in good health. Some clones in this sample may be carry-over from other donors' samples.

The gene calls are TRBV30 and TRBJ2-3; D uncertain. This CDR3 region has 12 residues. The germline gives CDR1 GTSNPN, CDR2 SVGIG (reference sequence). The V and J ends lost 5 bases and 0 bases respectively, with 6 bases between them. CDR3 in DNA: TGTGCCTGGGTGTCTAGCACAGATACGCAGTATTTT. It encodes CAWVSSTDTQYF.

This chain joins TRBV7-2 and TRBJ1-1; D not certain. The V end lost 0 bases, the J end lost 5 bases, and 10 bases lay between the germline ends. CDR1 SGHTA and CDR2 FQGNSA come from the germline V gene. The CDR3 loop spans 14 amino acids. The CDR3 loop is CASSLAYSATEAFF. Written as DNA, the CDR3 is TGTGCCAGCAGCTTAGCTTACTCAGCAACTGAAGCTTTCTTT. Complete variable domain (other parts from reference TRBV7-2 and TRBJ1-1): GAGVSQSPSNKVTEKGKDVELRCDPISGHTALYWYRQSLGQGLEFLIYFQGNSAPDKSGLPSDRFSAERTGGSVSTLTIQRTQQEDSAVYLCASSLAYSATEAFFGQGTRLTVV.

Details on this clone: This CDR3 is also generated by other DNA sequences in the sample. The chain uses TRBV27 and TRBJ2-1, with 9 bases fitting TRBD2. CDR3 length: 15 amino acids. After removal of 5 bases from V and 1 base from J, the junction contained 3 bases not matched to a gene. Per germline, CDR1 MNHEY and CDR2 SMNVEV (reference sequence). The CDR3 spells CASSPLAGSYNEQFF. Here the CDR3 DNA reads TGTGCCAGCAGTCCCCTAGCGGGGTCCTACAATGAGCAGTTCTTC.

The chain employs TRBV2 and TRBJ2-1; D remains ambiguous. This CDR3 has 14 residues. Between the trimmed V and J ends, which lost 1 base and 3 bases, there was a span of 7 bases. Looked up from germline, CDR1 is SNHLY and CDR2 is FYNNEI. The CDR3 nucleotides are TGTGCCAGCAGTGAAGGGGCATTCTACAATGAGCAGTTCTTC. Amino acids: CASSEGAFYNEQFF.

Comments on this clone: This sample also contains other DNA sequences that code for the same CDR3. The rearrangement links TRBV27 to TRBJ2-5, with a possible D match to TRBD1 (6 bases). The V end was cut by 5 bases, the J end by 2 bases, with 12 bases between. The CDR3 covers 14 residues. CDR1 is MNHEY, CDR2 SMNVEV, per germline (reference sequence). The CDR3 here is CASSPRTEQETQYF. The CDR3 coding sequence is TGTGCCAGCAGTCCTCGGACAGAACAAGAGACCCAGTACTTC.

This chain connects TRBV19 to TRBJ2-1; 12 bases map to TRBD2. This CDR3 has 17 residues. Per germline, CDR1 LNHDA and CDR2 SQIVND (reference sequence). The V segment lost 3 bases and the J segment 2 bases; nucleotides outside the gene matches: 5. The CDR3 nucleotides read TGTGCCAGTAGTATGCCTAGCGGGAGGGCCACCTACAATGAGCAGTTCTTC. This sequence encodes CASSMPSGRATYNEQFF.

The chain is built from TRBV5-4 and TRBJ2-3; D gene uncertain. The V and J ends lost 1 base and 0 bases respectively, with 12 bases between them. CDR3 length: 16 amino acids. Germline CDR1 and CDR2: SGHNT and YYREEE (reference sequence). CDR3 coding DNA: TGTGCCAGCAGCTTGTTCGGCCAAAAGAGCACAGATACGCAGTATTTT. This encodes CASSLFGQKSTDTQYF.

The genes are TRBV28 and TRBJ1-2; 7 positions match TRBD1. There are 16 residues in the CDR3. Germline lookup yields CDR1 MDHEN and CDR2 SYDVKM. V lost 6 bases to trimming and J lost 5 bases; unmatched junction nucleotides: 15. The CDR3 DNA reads TGTGCCAGCAGCCCGGCCGCTCCAGGGGGAGGTTATGGCTACACCTTC. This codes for CASSPAAPGGGYGYTF.

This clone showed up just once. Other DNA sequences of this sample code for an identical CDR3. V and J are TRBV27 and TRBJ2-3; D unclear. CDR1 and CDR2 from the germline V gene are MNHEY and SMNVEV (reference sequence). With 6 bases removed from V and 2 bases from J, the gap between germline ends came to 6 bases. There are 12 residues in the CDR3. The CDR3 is CASSLNTDTQYF. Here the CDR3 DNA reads TGTGCCAGCAGCCTCAACACAGATACGCAGTATTTT.

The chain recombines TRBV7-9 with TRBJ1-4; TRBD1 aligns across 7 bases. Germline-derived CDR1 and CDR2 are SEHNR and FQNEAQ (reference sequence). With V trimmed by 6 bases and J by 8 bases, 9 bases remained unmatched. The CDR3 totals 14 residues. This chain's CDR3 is CASSEQGGREKLFF. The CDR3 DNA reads TGTGCCAGCAGTGAGCAGGGGGGCCGGGAAAAACTGTTTTTT.

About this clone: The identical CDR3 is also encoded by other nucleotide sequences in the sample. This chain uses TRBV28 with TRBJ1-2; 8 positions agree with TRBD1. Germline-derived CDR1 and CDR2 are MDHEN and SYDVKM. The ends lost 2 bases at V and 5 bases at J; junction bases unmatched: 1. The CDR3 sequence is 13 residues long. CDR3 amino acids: CASSLRTGYGYTF. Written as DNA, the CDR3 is TGTGCCAGCAGTTTAAGGACAGGGTATGGCTACACCTTC.

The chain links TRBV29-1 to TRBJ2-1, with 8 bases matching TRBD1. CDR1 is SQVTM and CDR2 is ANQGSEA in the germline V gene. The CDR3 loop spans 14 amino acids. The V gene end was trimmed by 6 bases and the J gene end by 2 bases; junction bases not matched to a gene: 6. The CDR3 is CSVGRQGTYNEQFF. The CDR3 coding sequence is TGCAGCGTCGGTAGACAGGGGACCTACAATGAGCAGTTCTTC.

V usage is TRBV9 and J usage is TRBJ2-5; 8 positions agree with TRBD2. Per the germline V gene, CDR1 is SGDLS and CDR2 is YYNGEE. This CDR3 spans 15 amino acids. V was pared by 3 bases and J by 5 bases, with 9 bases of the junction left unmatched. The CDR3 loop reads CASSGSGTAGETQYF. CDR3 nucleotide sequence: TGTGCCAGCAGCGGTAGCGGGACCGCGGGGGAGACCCAGTACTTC.

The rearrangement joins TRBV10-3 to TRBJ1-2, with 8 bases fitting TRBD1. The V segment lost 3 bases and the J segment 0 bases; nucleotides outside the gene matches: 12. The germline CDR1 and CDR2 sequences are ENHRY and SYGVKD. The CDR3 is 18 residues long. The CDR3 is CAISEEGDRQPSNYGYTF. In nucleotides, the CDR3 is TGTGCCATCAGTGAAGAGGGGGACAGGCAACCTTCTAACTATGGCTACACCTTC.

The CDR3 coding sequence is TGCGCCAGCAGCTTCGGGACAGCCTCCTACGAGCAGTACTTC. Translated, it gives CASSFGTASYEQYF. The chain is built from TRBV5-1 and TRBJ2-7; TRBD1 aligns across 7 bases. The CDR3 is made up of 14 amino acids. V lost 2 bases, J lost 0 bases, and 2 bases stayed unmatched. Germline V gives CDR1 SGHRS, CDR2 YFSETQ.

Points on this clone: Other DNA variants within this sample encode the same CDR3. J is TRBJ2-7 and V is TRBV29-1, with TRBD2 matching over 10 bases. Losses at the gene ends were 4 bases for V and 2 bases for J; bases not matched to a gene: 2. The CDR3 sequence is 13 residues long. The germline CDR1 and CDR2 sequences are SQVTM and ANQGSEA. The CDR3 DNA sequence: TGCAGCGTTGGACTAGCGGGCGCCTACGAGCAGTACTTC. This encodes CSVGLAGAYEQYF.

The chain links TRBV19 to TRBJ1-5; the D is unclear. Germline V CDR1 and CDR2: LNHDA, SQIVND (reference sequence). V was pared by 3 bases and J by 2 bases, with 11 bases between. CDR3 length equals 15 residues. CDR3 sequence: CASSIFTVGNQPQHF. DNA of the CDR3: TGTGCCAGTAGTATTTTCACGGTGGGCAATCAGCCCCAGCATTTT. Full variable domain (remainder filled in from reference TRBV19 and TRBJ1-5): DGGITQSPKYLFRKEGQNVTLSCEQNLNHDAMYWYRQDPGQGLRLIYYSQIVNDFQKGDIAEGYSVSREKKESFPLTVTSAQKNPTAFYLCASSIFTVGNQPQHFGDGTRLSIL.

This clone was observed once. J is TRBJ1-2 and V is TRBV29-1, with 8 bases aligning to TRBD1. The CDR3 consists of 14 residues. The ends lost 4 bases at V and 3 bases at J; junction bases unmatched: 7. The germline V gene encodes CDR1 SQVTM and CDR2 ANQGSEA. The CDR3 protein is CSVVLGTGDYGYTF. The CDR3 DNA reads TGCAGCGTTGTACTAGGGACAGGAGACTATGGCTACACCTTC.

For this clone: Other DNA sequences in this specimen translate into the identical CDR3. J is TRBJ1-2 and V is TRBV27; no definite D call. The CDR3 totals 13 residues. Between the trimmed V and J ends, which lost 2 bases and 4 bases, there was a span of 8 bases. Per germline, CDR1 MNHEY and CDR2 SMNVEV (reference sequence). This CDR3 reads CASSLLAGYGYTF. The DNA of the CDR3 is TGTGCCAGCAGTTTACTAGCGGGCTATGGCTACACCTTC.

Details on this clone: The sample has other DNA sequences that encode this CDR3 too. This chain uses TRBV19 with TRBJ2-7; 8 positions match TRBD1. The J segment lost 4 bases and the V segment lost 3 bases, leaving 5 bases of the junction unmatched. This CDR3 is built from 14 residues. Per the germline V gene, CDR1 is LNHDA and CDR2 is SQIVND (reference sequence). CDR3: CASSIIQGAYEQYF. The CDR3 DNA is TGTGCCAGTAGTATCATCCAGGGGGCATACGAGCAGTACTTC.

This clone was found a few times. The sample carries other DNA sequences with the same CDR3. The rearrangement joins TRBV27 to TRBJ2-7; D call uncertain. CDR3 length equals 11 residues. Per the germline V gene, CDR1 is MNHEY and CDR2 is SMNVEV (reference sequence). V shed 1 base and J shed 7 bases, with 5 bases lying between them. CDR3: CASSLLGEQYF. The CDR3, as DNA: TGTGCCAGCAGTTTATTGGGGGAGCAGTACTTC.

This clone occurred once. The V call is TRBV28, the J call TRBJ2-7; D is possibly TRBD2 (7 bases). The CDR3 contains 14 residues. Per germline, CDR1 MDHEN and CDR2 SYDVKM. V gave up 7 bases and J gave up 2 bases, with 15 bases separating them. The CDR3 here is CASTSRGGTYEQYF. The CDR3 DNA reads TGTGCCAGCACTTCAAGGGGGGGGACCTACGAGCAGTACTTC. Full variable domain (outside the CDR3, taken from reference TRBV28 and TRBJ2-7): DVKVTQSSRYLVKRTGEKVFLECVQDMDHENMFWYRQDPGLGLRLIYFSYDVKMKEKGDIPEGYSVSREKKERFSLILESASTNQTSMYLCASTSRGGTYEQYFGPGTRLTVT.

The CDR3 DNA reads TGTGCCAGCAGTTCTGGCCGTCGCCGGGGTACCGGGGAGCTGTTTTTT. This sequence encodes CASSSGRRRGTGELFF. This chain links TRBV28 with TRBJ2-2, with D perhaps TRBD2 (5 bases). The CDR3 has 16 amino acids. V lost 4 bases, J lost 5 bases, and 17 bases lay in between. Germline CDR1 reads MDHEN; CDR2 reads SYDVKM.

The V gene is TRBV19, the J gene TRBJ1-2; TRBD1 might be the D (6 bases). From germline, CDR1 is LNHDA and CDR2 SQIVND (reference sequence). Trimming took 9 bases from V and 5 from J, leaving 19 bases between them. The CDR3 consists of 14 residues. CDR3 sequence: CASRLGQTSYGYTF. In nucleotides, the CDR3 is TGTGCCAGCCGACTCGGACAGACATCTTATGGCTACACCTTC.

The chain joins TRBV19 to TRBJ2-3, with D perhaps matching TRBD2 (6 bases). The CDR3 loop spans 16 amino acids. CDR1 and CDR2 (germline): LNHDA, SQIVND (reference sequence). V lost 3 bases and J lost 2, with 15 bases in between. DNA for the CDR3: TGTGCCAGTAGTATTTTCCTAGCGAAACCCACAGATACGCAGTATTTT. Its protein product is CASSIFLAKPTDTQYF.

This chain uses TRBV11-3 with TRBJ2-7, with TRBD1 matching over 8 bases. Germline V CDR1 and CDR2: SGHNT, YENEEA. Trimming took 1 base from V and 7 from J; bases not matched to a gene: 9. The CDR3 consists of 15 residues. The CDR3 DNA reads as TGTGCCAGCAGCTTAGGCAGGGGGCTGTCGAGGGAGCAGTACTTC. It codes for CASSLGRGLSREQYF.

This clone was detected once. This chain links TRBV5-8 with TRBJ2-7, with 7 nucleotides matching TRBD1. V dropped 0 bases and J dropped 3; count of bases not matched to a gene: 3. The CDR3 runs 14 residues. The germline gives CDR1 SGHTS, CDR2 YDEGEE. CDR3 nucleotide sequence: TGTGCCAGCAGCTTGGGACAGGGCTACTACGAGCAGTACTTC. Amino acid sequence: CASSLGQGYYEQYF.

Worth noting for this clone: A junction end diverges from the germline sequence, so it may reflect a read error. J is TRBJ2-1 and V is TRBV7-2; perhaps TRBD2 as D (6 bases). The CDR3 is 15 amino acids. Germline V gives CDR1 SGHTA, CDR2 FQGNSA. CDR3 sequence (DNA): TGTGCCAGCAGCTTGGGGACTCGGCGCCTCAATCAGCAGTTCTTC. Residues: CASSLGTRRLNQQFF.